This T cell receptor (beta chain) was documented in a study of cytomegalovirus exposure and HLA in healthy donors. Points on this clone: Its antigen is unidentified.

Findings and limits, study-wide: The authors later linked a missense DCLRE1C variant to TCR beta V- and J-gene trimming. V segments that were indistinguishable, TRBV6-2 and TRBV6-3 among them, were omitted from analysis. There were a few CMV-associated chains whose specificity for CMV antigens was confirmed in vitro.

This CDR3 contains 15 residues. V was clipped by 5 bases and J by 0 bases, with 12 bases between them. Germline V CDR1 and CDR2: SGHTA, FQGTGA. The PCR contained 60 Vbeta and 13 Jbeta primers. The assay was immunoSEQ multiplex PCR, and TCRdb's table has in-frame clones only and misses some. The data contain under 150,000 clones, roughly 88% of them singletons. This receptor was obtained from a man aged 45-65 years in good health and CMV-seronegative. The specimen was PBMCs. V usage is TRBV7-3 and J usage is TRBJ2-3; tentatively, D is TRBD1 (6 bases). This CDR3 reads CASSPRGSSTDTQYF. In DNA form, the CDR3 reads TGTGCCAGCAGCCCCAGGGGATCCAGCACAGATACGCAGTATTTT.